These 13 T cell receptor beta chains came from one sample sequenced in a study of blood T cell repertoires in COVID-19. The data were produced by immunoSEQ multiplex PCR, yet TCRdb's version contains in-frame clones alone and is incomplete. The sample lists 230,000 or so clones, 80% to 90% seen once, with roughly 14% in the top ten. Sequencing used PBMCs or T cells enriched from blood (not recorded which). The receptors stem from a woman between 45 and 60 years old with acute COVID-19.

This sequence joins TRBV12-3 or TRBV12-4 and TRBJ1-1; 7 nucleotides match TRBD1. The CDR3 has 13 amino acids. Germline trimming cut 5 bases from V and 4 bases from J; bases unmatched to any gene: 4. CDR3 bases: TGTGCCAGCAGTCGACAGGGTGGCACTGAAGCTTTCTTT. It encodes CASSRQGGTEAFF.

This rearrangement joins TRBV27 to TRBJ2-2, with D possibly being TRBD1 (5 bases). Trimming pared 8 bases from V and 1 base from J, leaving 14 bases between. Germline CDR1 is MNHEY and CDR2 is SMNVEV (reference sequence). The CDR3 extends over 15 amino acids. Here the CDR3 DNA reads TGTGCCAGCGCCTACTACCAGGGGAACACCGGGGAGCTGTTTTTT. This translates into CASAYYQGNTGELFF.

The chain has TRBV13 and TRBJ2-7; a weak D match, TRBD2 (5 bases). Germline V CDR1 and CDR2: PRHDT, FYEKMQ (reference sequence). The V gene lost 0 bases and the J gene lost 6 bases, with 12 bases spanning the gap. The CDR3 length is 14 residues. The CDR3 DNA reads as TGTGCCAGCAGCTTAGGGGACTTTCCCCTCGAGCAGTACTTC. Protein sequence: CASSLGDFPLEQYF.

V is TRBV6-1 and J is TRBJ2-7; 10 bases fit TRBD2. V lost 3 bases, J lost 2 bases, and 13 bases stayed unmatched. Germline CDR1 MNHNS, CDR2 SASEGT. The CDR3 has 18 residues. The CDR3 coding sequence is TGTGCCAGCAGTGACCCCTTAGGACTAGCGGTTAAAACCTACGAGCAGTACTTC. It codes for CASSDPLGLAVKTYEQYF.

The rearrangement joins TRBV7-2 to TRBJ2-7; 9 nucleotides align to TRBD1. This CDR3 has 17 residues. With V trimmed by 1 base and J by 5 bases, 12 bases remained unmatched. From germline, CDR1 is SGHTA and CDR2 FQGNSA. CDR3 in amino acids: CASSLGPPGTGSDEQYF. The DNA for the CDR3 is TGTGCCAGCAGCTTAGGGCCTCCCGGGACAGGGAGTGACGAGCAGTACTTC.

This chain joins TRBV7-2 and TRBJ2-3; D ambiguous. V shed 6 bases and J shed 0 bases, with 13 bases lying between them. The length of the CDR3 is 15 residues. Germline values: CDR1 SGHTA, CDR2 FQGNSA. The CDR3 DNA reads as TGTGCCAGCAGAAATCAATTTACTAGCACAGATACGCAGTATTTT. Translating it yields CASRNQFTSTDTQYF.

This chain uses TRBV3-1 (or the pseudogene TRBV3-2) with TRBJ1-1; 7 bases are shared with TRBD1. The CDR3 covers 15 residues. V shed 5 bases and J 2 bases; nucleotides not matched to a gene: 8. Germline loops: CDR1 LGHDT, CDR2 YNNKEL (reference sequence). CDR3 amino acids: CASSSSDRQNTEAFF. DNA of the CDR3: TGTGCCAGCAGCTCATCGGACAGGCAAAACACTGAAGCTTTCTTT.

This chain links TRBV7-3 with TRBJ2-2; D is unclear. The CDR3 runs 13 residues. Germline CDR1 and CDR2: SGHTA and FQGTGA. The V end was cut by 1 base, the J end by 7 bases, with 7 bases between. As DNA, the CDR3 is TGTGCCAGCAGCTTAAACGGTATCGGGGAGCTGTTTTTT. Translation: CASSLNGIGELFF.

The chain has TRBV15 and TRBJ2-3; possibly TRBD1 for D (5 bases). The germline gives CDR1 LNHNV, CDR2 YYDKDF (reference sequence). The CDR3 totals 16 residues. V dropped 0 bases and J dropped 0 bases, with 10 bases sitting between them. DNA for the CDR3: TGTGCCACCAGCAGAGAGGGTAGGGGAAGCACAGATACGCAGTATTTT. It codes for CATSREGRGSTDTQYF.

The V gene is TRBV6-1, the J gene TRBJ1-1; 8 bases fit TRBD1. This CDR3 has 13 amino acids. Per the germline V gene, CDR1 is MNHNS and CDR2 is SASEGT. Losses at the gene ends were 3 bases for V and 3 bases for J; bases not matched to a gene: 0. The CDR3 protein is CASSEDRDTEAFF. CDR3 bases: TGTGCCAGCAGTGAGGACAGGGACACTGAAGCTTTCTTT.

The V and J genes are TRBV28 and TRBJ1-5; D gene ambiguous. Germline V lookup: CDR1 MDHEN, CDR2 SYDVKM. This CDR3 has 13 amino acids. V dropped 3 bases and J dropped 7 bases, with 10 bases sitting between them. The CDR3 reads CASSFGGNQPQHF. In DNA form, the CDR3 reads TGTGCCAGCAGTTTCGGAGGGAACCAGCCCCAGCATTTT.

This clone came up a few times. The J gene is TRBJ1-2, the V gene TRBV24-1, with 7 positions matching TRBD1. The CDR3 runs 14 residues. V gave up 3 bases and J gave up 4 bases; unmatched junction bases: 4. Germline loops: CDR1 KGHDR, CDR2 SFDVKD. The CDR3 loop reads CATSDPGQTYGYTF. CDR3 DNA sequence: TGTGCCACCAGTGATCCGGGACAGACCTATGGCTACACCTTC.

This clone was picked up many times. This sequence joins TRBV6-4 and TRBJ2-1; 7 bases match TRBD2. Germline V gene data show CDR1 as MRHNA and CDR2 as SNTAGT. The CDR3 totals 15 residues. The ends lost 0 bases at V and 5 bases at J; junction bases unmatched: 4. The CDR3 sequence: CASSDSTSGDNEQFF. The CDR3 bases are TGTGCCAGCAGTGACTCGACCAGCGGGGACAATGAGCAGTTCTTC.